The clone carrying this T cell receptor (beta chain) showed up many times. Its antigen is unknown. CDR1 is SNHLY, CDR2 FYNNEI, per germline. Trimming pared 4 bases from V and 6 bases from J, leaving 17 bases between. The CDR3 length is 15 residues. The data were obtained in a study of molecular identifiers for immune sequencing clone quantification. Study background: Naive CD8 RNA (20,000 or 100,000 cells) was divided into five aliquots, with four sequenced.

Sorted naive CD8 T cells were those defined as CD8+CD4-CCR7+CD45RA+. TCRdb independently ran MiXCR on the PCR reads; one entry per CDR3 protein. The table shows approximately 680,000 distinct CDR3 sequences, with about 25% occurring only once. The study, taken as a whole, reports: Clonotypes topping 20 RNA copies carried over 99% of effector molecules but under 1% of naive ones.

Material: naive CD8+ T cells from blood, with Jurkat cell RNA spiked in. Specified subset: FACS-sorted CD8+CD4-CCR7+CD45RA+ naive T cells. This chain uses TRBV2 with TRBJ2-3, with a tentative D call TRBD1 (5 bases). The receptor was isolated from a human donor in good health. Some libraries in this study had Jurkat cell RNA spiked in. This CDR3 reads CASSGAGHSIDTQYF. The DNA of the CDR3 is TGTGCCAGCAGTGGGGCAGGGCATTCTATTGATACGCAGTATTTT.